The 28 T cell receptor beta chains below come from one sample, sequenced in a study of T cells after yellow fever vaccination. Each CDR3 protein gets one entry after TCRdb re-called the 5' RACE reads with MiXCR. The data contain about 85,000 distinct CDR3 sequences, about 14% of them singletons. This specimen consisted of CD8+ T cells not binding an NS4B(214-222) dextramer, sorted from PBMCs, obtained less than 25 days after the first yellow fever vaccination. The receptor source for this set is a man aged 18 to 30 who received the YFV17D yellow fever vaccine.

The table lists this clonotype with a few counts. This rearrangement joins TRBV27 to TRBJ2-2; D may be TRBD1 (5 bases). Germline lookup yields CDR1 MNHEY and CDR2 SMNVEV (reference sequence). The CDR3 covers 14 residues. The ends were cut back, 0 bases at V and 4 bases at J, with 6 bases in the middle. The DNA for the CDR3 is TGTGCCAGCAGTTTATCCAGGGTCACCGGGGAGCTGTTTTTT. It is translated as CASSLSRVTGELFF.

This clonotype was counted between two and nine times. This chain links TRBV7-6 with TRBJ1-1, with D unclear. Trimming removed 0 bases from V and 4 bases from J, with 9 bases in between. The CDR3 extends over 14 amino acids. The germline V gene encodes CDR1 SGHVS and CDR2 FNYEAQ. CDR3 amino acids: CASSLAGYGTEAFF. CDR3 nucleotide sequence: TGTGCCAGCAGCTTAGCTGGGTACGGCACTGAAGCTTTCTTT.

V is TRBV27 and J is TRBJ1-6; D may be TRBD1 (5 bases). Looked up from germline, CDR1 is MNHEY and CDR2 is SMNVEV (reference sequence). The CDR3 contains 15 residues. Between the trimmed V and J ends, which lost 5 bases and 10 bases, there was a span of 18 bases. CDR3 nucleotide sequence: TGTGCCAGCAGTCCAAAACAAGGGGTGGGATCACCCCTCCACTTT. This encodes CASSPKQGVGSPLHF.

This chain joins TRBV19 and TRBJ2-3, with TRBD1 identical over 7 bases. The CDR3 totals 15 residues. Germline V gene lookup returns CDR1 LNHDA and CDR2 SQIVND (reference sequence). Losses at the gene ends were 5 bases for V and 2 bases for J; bases not matched to a gene: 7. CDR3 in amino acids: CASSPSTGNTDTQYF. Written as DNA, the CDR3 is TGTGCCAGTAGTCCCTCGACAGGGAACACAGATACGCAGTATTTT. Filled out from reference TRBV19 and TRBJ2-3, the complete variable domain reads DGGITQSPKYLFRKEGQNVTLSCEQNLNHDAMYWYRQDPGQGLRLIYYSQIVNDFQKGDIAEGYSVSREKKESFPLTVTSAQKNPTAFYLCASSPSTGNTDTQYFGPGTRLTVL.

This clonotype came up a few times. The chain carries TRBV4-3 and TRBJ1-4, with 9 bases identical to TRBD1. CDR1 LGHNA and CDR2 YSLEER come from the germline V gene. Germline trimming cut 2 bases from V and 2 bases from J; bases unmatched to any gene: 3. The CDR3 is 16 residues long. The CDR3 coding sequence is TGCGCCAGCAGCCAACACAGGGGGCGGACTAATGAAAAACTGTTTTTT. Amino acids: CASSQHRGRTNEKLFF.

The chain carries TRBV24-1 and TRBJ2-6; 8 bases match TRBD1. Germline lookup yields CDR1 KGHDR and CDR2 SFDVKD. The J segment lost 1 base and the V segment lost 5 bases, leaving 9 bases of the junction unmatched. The CDR3 length is 18 residues. The CDR3 is CATSGPGQGVSGANVLTF. CDR3 in DNA: TGTGCCACCAGTGGCCCCGGACAGGGAGTGTCTGGGGCCAACGTCCTGACTTTC.

The sample holds a few counts of this clonotype. V and J are TRBV28 and TRBJ2-3; 8 positions agree with TRBD1. The J segment lost 6 bases and the V segment lost 2 bases, leaving 4 bases of the junction unmatched. The CDR3 length is 14 residues. Germline CDR1 reads MDHEN; CDR2 reads SYDVKM. The CDR3 region is CASSLGDRKDTQYF. CDR3 coding DNA: TGTGCCAGCAGTTTAGGGGACAGGAAGGATACGCAGTATTTT.

DNA for the CDR3: TGCGCCAGCAGCCCTTTTAAGGGGCTCTACAATGAGCAGTTCTTC. Its protein is CASSPFKGLYNEQFF. J is TRBJ2-1 and V is TRBV5-1, with D perhaps TRBD1 (5 bases). The CDR3 sequence is 15 residues long. Trimming cost V 4 bases and J 3 bases, with 14 bases left between them. Germline assignment: CDR1 SGHRS and CDR2 YFSETQ.

This clonotype came up a few times. This chain joins TRBV6-2 or TRBV6-3 and TRBJ1-6, with 9 bases identical to TRBD1. CDR1 and CDR2 (germline): MNHEY, SVGEGT. CDR3 length: 14 residues. Trimming cost V 7 bases and J 10 bases; bases outside gene matches: 8. CDR3: CASTPDRGWSPLHF. The CDR3 region has the DNA TGTGCCAGCACGCCGGACAGGGGTTGGTCACCCCTCCACTTT.

This clonotype appeared a few times. J is TRBJ2-1 and V is TRBV11-1, with D perhaps given as TRBD1 or TRBD2 (5 bases each). Germline V gives CDR1 SGHAT, CDR2 FQDESV (reference sequence). V lost 3 bases and J lost 0, with 21 bases in between. The CDR3 is made up of 19 amino acids. The CDR3 sequence: CASSLGPGLGQSSYNEQFF. CDR3 coding DNA: TGTGCCAGCAGCTTGGGACCGGGGTTAGGGCAGAGCTCCTACAATGAGCAGTTCTTC.

This sequence joins TRBV10-3 and TRBJ2-7, with D unclear. Trimming cost V 3 bases and J 4 bases, with 13 bases left between them. The CDR3 extends over 14 amino acids. Germline V gene lookup returns CDR1 ENHRY and CDR2 SYGVKD. The CDR3 region is CAISDLEKQYEQYF. As DNA, the CDR3 is TGTGCCATCAGTGATCTAGAGAAGCAGTACGAGCAGTACTTC.

The V gene is TRBV7-8, the J gene TRBJ2-2, with D perhaps matching TRBD1 or TRBD2 (6 bases each). The CDR3 length is 15 residues. Trimming pared 3 bases from V and 8 bases from J, leaving 16 bases between. CDR1 and CDR2 from the germline V gene are SGHVS and FQNEAQ. The CDR3: CASSLGAPGAGELFF. The CDR3 nucleotides are TGTGCCAGCAGCTTGGGAGCGCCGGGGGCTGGGGAGCTGTTTTTT.

This clonotype was recorded once. The CDR3 DNA reads TGTGCCAGCAGCTCGAGCGGGGGAACCCTCGATGAGCAGTTCTTC. This translates into CASSSSGGTLDEQFF. This chain uses TRBV7-9 with TRBJ2-1; 8 nucleotides agree with TRBD2. The CDR3 is 15 residues long. Losses at the gene ends were 4 bases for V and 8 bases for J; bases not matched to a gene: 10. Germline lookup yields CDR1 SEHNR and CDR2 FQNEAQ (reference sequence).

V and J are TRBV12-5 and TRBJ2-7; D gene unclear. Trimming removed 1 base at V and 6 bases at J, with 13 bases between. The length of the CDR3 is 14 residues. Germline CDR1 reads LGHNT; CDR2 reads FRNRAP. The CDR3 loop is CASGLGSLAVEQYF. In DNA, the CDR3 is TGTGCTAGTGGTTTGGGCAGTCTGGCCGTCGAGCAGTACTTC.

This clonotype was picked up many times. Written as DNA, the CDR3 is TGTGCCAGCACCTCCCGAAACACTGAAGCTTTCTTT. This gives the protein CASTSRNTEAFF. The rearrangement uses TRBV7-9 and TRBJ1-1; no clear D gene. Germline V lookup: CDR1 SEHNR, CDR2 FQNEAQ (reference sequence). The CDR3 covers 12 residues. The ends were cut back, 7 bases at V and 2 bases at J, with 8 bases in the middle.

This clonotype was seen a few times. The chain recombines TRBV6-2 or TRBV6-3 with TRBJ2-3, with D perhaps TRBD2 (5 bases). There are 13 residues in the CDR3. The V end was cut by 4 bases, the J end by 6 bases, with 11 bases between. Germline V gives CDR1 MNHEY, CDR2 SVGEGT. Here the CDR3 reads CASSSGWLDTQYF. The CDR3 DNA is TGTGCCAGCAGTTCGGGGTGGTTGGATACGCAGTATTTT.

This clonotype came up a few times. For the CDR3, the DNA is TGTGCCACCAGCGGGGGGCAGAGCACAGATACGCAGTATTTT. Its protein product is CATSGGQSTDTQYF. The chain employs TRBV15 and TRBJ2-3; the D call may be TRBD1 or TRBD2 (6 bases each). CDR1 is LNHNV and CDR2 is YYDKDF in the germline V gene (reference sequence). This CDR3 is 14 amino acids long. The ends were cut back, 5 bases at V and 0 bases at J, with 9 bases in the middle.

This clonotype has just a few counts. V usage is TRBV27 and J usage is TRBJ2-3; no clear D gene. CDR1 MNHEY and CDR2 SMNVEV come from the germline V gene (reference sequence). The ends were cut back, 3 bases at V and 1 base at J, with 5 bases in the middle. The CDR3 has 13 residues. This chain's CDR3 is CASSFSGTDTQYF. CDR3 coding DNA: TGTGCCAGCAGTTTTTCGGGCACAGATACGCAGTATTTT.

The J gene is TRBJ2-7, the V gene TRBV23-1, with D perhaps TRBD1 (6 bases). TRBV23-1 is placed among ORFs of uncertain function. Trimming removed 4 bases from V and 1 base from J, with 11 bases in between. The CDR3 length is 14 residues. The CDR3 DNA reads as TGCGCCAGCAGTCGCACGACAGGATCCTACGAGCAGTACTTC. Residues: CASSRTTGSYEQYF.

The chain combines TRBV12-3 or TRBV12-4 with TRBJ2-2, with 7 bases lining up with TRBD2. With 3 bases clipped from V and 6 bases from J, the junction kept 4 bases outside the gene matches. CDR3 size: 14 residues. As DNA, the CDR3 is TGTGCCAGCAGTTTGTCGGGAGGCGCCGGGGAGCTGTTTTTT. Protein: CASSLSGGAGELFF.

The V gene is TRBV4-1, the J gene TRBJ2-7; D is perhaps TRBD2 (5 bases). The CDR3 runs 12 residues. The V gene lost 5 bases and the J gene lost 6 bases, with 11 bases spanning the gap. CDR1 and CDR2 (germline): MGHRA, YSYEKL. The CDR3 DNA reads TGCGCCAGCAGCACACCACTAGGCGAGCAGTACGTC. Translating gives CASSTPLGEQYV.

This clonotype was seen more than once but under ten times. The CDR3 DNA follows: TGTGCCAGCAGCCCACCGGGGACTGAAGCTTTCTTT. This sequence encodes CASSPPGTEAFF. V usage is TRBV6-5 and J usage is TRBJ1-1, with no clear D. The V end lost 6 bases, the J end lost 5 bases, and 10 bases lay between the germline ends. Germline CDR1 and CDR2: MNHEY and SVGAGI. This CDR3 is built from 12 residues.

This clonotype was counted only a few times. The chain is built from TRBV5-1 and TRBJ2-1, with TRBD1 matching 10 bases. The germline gives CDR1 SGHRS, CDR2 YFSETQ. There are 15 residues in the CDR3. After removal of 3 bases from V and 5 bases from J, the junction contained 5 bases not matched to a gene. The CDR3 loop is CASSSATGGNNEQFF. The CDR3 DNA reads TGCGCCAGCAGCTCCGCGACAGGGGGCAACAATGAGCAGTTCTTC. The full variable domain, in which reference TRBV5-1 and TRBJ2-1 provide the parts outside the CDR3, is KAGVTQTPRYLIKTRGQQVTLSCSPISGHRSVSWYQQTPGQGLQFLFEYFSETQRNKGNFPGRFSGRQFSNSRSEMNVSTLELGDSALYLCASSSATGGNNEQFFGPGTRLTVL.

The chain has TRBV12-5 and TRBJ1-5, with D unresolved. Germline CDR1 reads LGHNT; CDR2 reads FRNRAP. This CDR3 is built from 13 residues. Trimming stripped 1 base from V and 4 bases from J, with 5 bases between. In nucleotides, the CDR3 is TGTGCTAGTGGTTTGGGGGCAAATCAGCCCCAGCATTTT. Encoded protein: CASGLGANQPQHF.

The gene calls are TRBV15 and TRBJ2-1; 7 bases align to TRBD2. The CDR3 length is 16 residues. After removal of 1 base from V and 7 bases from J, the junction contained 10 bases not matched to a gene. Germline-derived CDR1 and CDR2 are LNHNV and YYDKDF (reference sequence). In DNA, the CDR3 is TGTGCCACCAGCAGAGGCTCTATGCAGGGAGGGAATGAGCAGTTCTTC. Translating it yields CATSRGSMQGGNEQFF. The full variable domain, in which reference TRBV15 and TRBJ2-1 provide the parts outside the CDR3, is DAMVIQNPRYQVTQFGKPVTLSCSQTLNHNVMYWYQQKSSQAPKLLFHYYDKDFNNEADTPDNFQSRRPNTSFCFLDIRSPGLGDTAMYLCATSRGSMQGGNEQFFGPGTRLTVL.

This chain links TRBV27 with TRBJ2-2; no definite D call. The CDR3 spans 18 residues. CDR1 and CDR2 from the germline V gene are MNHEY and SMNVEV (reference sequence). The V end lost 5 bases, the J end lost 0 bases, and 19 bases lay between the germline ends. The chain's CDR3 is CASSPTPALTSNTGELFF. Here the CDR3 DNA reads TGTGCCAGCAGTCCAACTCCCGCGTTGACATCGAACACCGGGGAGCTGTTTTTT.

This chain uses TRBV6-2 or TRBV6-3 with TRBJ2-6; D call uncertain. Germline values: CDR1 MNHEY, CDR2 SVGEGT. Trimming removed 7 bases from V and 2 bases from J, with 9 bases in between. The CDR3 has 14 amino acids. CDR3 amino acids: CASNPSAGANVLTF. In DNA, the CDR3 is TGTGCCAGCAACCCCTCGGCTGGGGCCAACGTCCTGACTTTC.

The table lists this clonotype with a few counts. The rearrangement uses TRBV19 and TRBJ2-1; possibly TRBD2 for D (5 bases). The V end lost 1 base, the J end lost 4 bases, and 14 bases lay between the germline ends. CDR1 and CDR2 (germline): LNHDA, SQIVND (reference sequence). The CDR3 covers 16 residues. DNA for the CDR3: TGTGCCAGTAGTATAGGGTACGGTAGCGAGTACAATGAGCAGTTCTTC. It encodes CASSIGYGSEYNEQFF.